The clone carrying this TCR beta chain was detected many times. The record originates from a study of T-cell reconstitution after alpha-beta-depleted transplantation in children. Unique molecular identifiers were incorporated into the prepared TCRbeta library. TCRdb independently ran MiXCR on the PCR reads; one entry per CDR3 protein. The profile covers roughly 590,000 distinct CDR3 sequences, with approximately 15% appearing a single time and 1.1% taken by the ten largest. The length of the CDR3 is 16 residues. Per the germline V gene, CDR1 is LGHNA and CDR2 is YSLEER. With 0 bases removed from V and 3 bases from J, the gap between germline ends came to 11 bases.

The sequencing here drew on PBMCs from the stem cell graft donor, taken from the stem cell graft. This clonotype was obtained from a human donor who donated a stem cell graft to a child with acute myeloid leukemia. The rearrangement joins TRBV4-3 to TRBJ2-2, with D unresolved. The CDR3 loop is CASSQEGPDDTGELFF. CDR3 DNA sequence: TGCGCCAGCAGCCAAGAGGGCCCGGATGACACCGGGGAGCTGTTTTTT.